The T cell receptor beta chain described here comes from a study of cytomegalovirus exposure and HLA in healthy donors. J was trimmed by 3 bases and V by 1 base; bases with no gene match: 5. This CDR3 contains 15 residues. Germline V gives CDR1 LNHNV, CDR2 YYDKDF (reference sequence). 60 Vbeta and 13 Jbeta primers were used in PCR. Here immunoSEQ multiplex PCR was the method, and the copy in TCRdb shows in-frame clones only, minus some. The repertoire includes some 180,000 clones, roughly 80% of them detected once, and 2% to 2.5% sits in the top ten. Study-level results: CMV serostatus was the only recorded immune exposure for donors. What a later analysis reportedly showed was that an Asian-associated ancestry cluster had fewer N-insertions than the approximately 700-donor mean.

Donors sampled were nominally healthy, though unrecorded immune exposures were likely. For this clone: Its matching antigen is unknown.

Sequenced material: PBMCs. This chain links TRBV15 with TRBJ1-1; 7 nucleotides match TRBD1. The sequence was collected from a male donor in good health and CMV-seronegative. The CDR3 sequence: CATSRASTGDTEAFF. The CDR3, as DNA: TGTGCCACCAGCAGAGCGTCAACAGGGGACACTGAAGCTTTCTTT.